The rows below give T cell receptor beta chains drawn from one sample of a study of technical replicates of blood from a handful of donors. Here immunoSEQ multiplex PCR was the method, and the copy in TCRdb shows in-frame clones only, minus some. In the table there are some 56,000 clones, about 93% of which are singletons. Sequenced material: PBMCs. The receptors here all came from a human donor in good health. Some clones in this sample may be carry-over from other donors' samples. Both conserved end residues are part of each CDR3. The D gene is left open where the match is weak. Clone size, where shown, is once, few, many, or a class for clones that have expanded.

V gene: TRBV27; clone size: .; J gene: TRBJ2-7; D gene: .; CDR3 protein: CASSLGVDYSYEQYF; CDR3 DNA: TGTGCCAGCAGTTTAGGGGTGGACTACTCCTACGAGCAGTACTTC
V gene: TRBV18; clone size: .; J gene: TRBJ2-7; D gene: TRBD1; CDR3 protein: CASSLRAPRQGLYEQYF; CDR3 DNA: TGTGCCAGCTCACTTAGGGCCCCTCGACAGGGTCTCTACGAGCAGTACTTC
V gene: TRBV14; clone size: .; J gene: TRBJ2-7; D gene: .; CDR3 protein: CASICEQYF; CDR3 DNA: TGTGCCAGCATATGCGAGCAGTACTTC
V gene: TRBV7-3; clone size: .; J gene: TRBJ1-1; D gene: .; CDR3 protein: CASSAQGNTEAFF; CDR3 DNA: TGTGCCAGCAGCGCCCAGGGGAACACTGAAGCTTTCTTT
V gene: TRBV2; clone size: .; J gene: TRBJ2-3; D gene: TRBD2; CDR3 protein: CASSRGGTDTQYF; CDR3 DNA: TGTGCCAGCAGTCGGGGGGGCACAGATACGCAGTATTTT
V gene: TRBV27; clone size: .; J gene: TRBJ2-3; D gene: .; CDR3 protein: CASSRGQRATDTQYF; CDR3 DNA: TGTGCCAGCAGTAGGGGCCAGCGCGCCACAGATACGCAGTATTTT
V gene: TRBV27; clone size: .; J gene: TRBJ2-7; D gene: TRBD1; CDR3 protein: CASSLQGQGLEQYF; CDR3 DNA: TGTGCCAGCAGTTTACAGGGACAGGGTCTCGAGCAGTACTTC
V gene: TRBV12-2; clone size: .; J gene: TRBJ2-7; D gene: .; CDR3 protein: CASRPTGSYEQYF; CDR3 DNA: TGTGCAAGTCGCCCGACAGGGTCCTACGAGCAGTACTTC
V gene: TRBV2; clone size: .; J gene: TRBJ2-2; D gene: TRBD1; CDR3 protein: CASKVTGVTGELFF; CDR3 DNA: TGTGCCAGCAAAGTGACAGGGGTCACCGGGGAGCTGTTTTTT
V gene: TRBV2; clone size: .; J gene: TRBJ2-1; D gene: TRBD1; CDR3 protein: CASGQGAYNEQFF; CDR3 DNA: TGTGCCAGCGGACAGGGGGCCTACAATGAGCAGTTCTTC
V gene: TRBV9; clone size: once; J gene: TRBJ1-2; D gene: .; CDR3 protein: CASSVVPQNYGYTF; CDR3 DNA: TGTGCCAGCAGCGTAGTTCCACAAAACTATGGCTACACCTTC
V gene: TRBV14; clone size: .; J gene: TRBJ1-2; D gene: .; CDR3 protein: CASSPGALHYGYTF; CDR3 DNA: TGTGCCAGCAGCCCAGGGGCCCTTCACTATGGCTACACCTTC
V gene: TRBV9; clone size: .; J gene: TRBJ1-3; D gene: .; CDR3 protein: CASSVELGGSGNTIYF; CDR3 DNA: TGTGCCAGCAGCGTAGAGTTAGGGGGCTCTGGAAACACCATATATTTT
V gene: TRBV9; clone size: .; J gene: TRBJ2-1; D gene: .; CDR3 protein: CASSVAGDYNEQFF; CDR3 DNA: TGTGCCAGCAGCGTAGCGGGAGACTACAATGAGCAGTTCTTC
V gene: TRBV7-2; clone size: .; J gene: TRBJ2-6; D gene: TRBD2; CDR3 protein: CASSLAFGGAGANVLTF; CDR3 DNA: TGTGCCAGCAGCTTAGCGTTCGGGGGGGCCGGGGCCAACGTCCTGACTTTC
V gene: TRBV19; clone size: once; J gene: TRBJ2-1; D gene: TRBD2; CDR3 protein: CASSILGTSGLKGQFF; CDR3 DNA: TGTGCCAGTAGTATCCTCGGGACTAGCGGCCTTAAAGGGCAGTTCTTC
V gene: TRBV6-5; clone size: .; J gene: TRBJ2-6; D gene: .; CDR3 protein: CASSYAHGPGANVLTF; CDR3 DNA: TGTGCCAGCAGTTACGCCCATGGGCCTGGGGCCAACGTCCTGACTTTC
V gene: TRBV9; clone size: .; J gene: TRBJ2-2; D gene: TRBD2; CDR3 protein: CASSAVRLAGPGELFF; CDR3 DNA: TGTGCCAGCAGCGCAGTCCGACTAGCGGGTCCCGGGGAGCTGTTTTTT
V gene: TRBV6-6; clone size: .; J gene: TRBJ1-4; D gene: .; CDR3 protein: CASHPRGQSGEKLFF; CDR3 DNA: TGTGCCAGCCACCCCAGGGGACAATCGGGTGAAAAACTGTTTTTT
V gene: TRBV7-9; clone size: .; J gene: TRBJ2-7; D gene: .; CDR3 protein: CASSPRLAGPFDEQYF; CDR3 DNA: TGTGCCAGCAGCCCTCGGTTGGCAGGGCCCTTCGACGAGCAGTACTTC
V gene: TRBV5-1; clone size: .; J gene: TRBJ1-6; D gene: TRBD1; CDR3 protein: CASTPVGTEGNSPLHF; CDR3 DNA: TGCGCCAGCACACCGGTCGGGACAGAGGGAAATTCACCCCTCCACTTT
V gene: TRBV4-2; clone size: .; J gene: TRBJ2-3; D gene: .; CDR3 protein: CASSQDSTDTQYF; CDR3 DNA: TGTGCCAGCAGCCAAGATTCGACAGATACGCAGTATTTT
V gene: TRBV6-6; clone size: .; J gene: TRBJ2-1; D gene: .; CDR3 protein: CASSYVVGSSYNEQFF; CDR3 DNA: TGTGCCAGCAGTTACGTGGTGGGGAGCTCCTACAATGAGCAGTTCTTC
V gene: TRBV14; clone size: .; J gene: TRBJ2-7; D gene: TRBD1; CDR3 protein: CASSGQGKDEQYF; CDR3 DNA: TGTGCCAGCTCGGGACAGGGGAAGGACGAGCAGTACTTC
V gene: TRBV18; clone size: .; J gene: TRBJ1-2; D gene: TRBD1; CDR3 protein: CASSRDRAHNYGYTF; CDR3 DNA: TGTGCCAGCTCACGGGACAGGGCCCACAACTATGGCTACACCTTC
V gene: TRBV30; clone size: .; J gene: TRBJ1-2; D gene: TRBD1; CDR3 protein: CAWSTGTGAGGYTF; CDR3 DNA: TGTGCCTGGAGCACCGGGACAGGGGCGGGCGGCTACACCTTC
V gene: TRBV7-9; clone size: medium-sized; J gene: TRBJ1-2; D gene: TRBD1; CDR3 protein: CASSPLRTGGDYGYTF; CDR3 DNA: TGTGCCAGCAGCCCACTCCGGACAGGGGGTGACTATGGCTACACCTTC
V gene: TRBV6-6; clone size: .; J gene: TRBJ1-2; D gene: TRBD1; CDR3 protein: CASRGGQGVGYTF; CDR3 DNA: TGTGCCAGCAGGGGGGGACAGGGGGTTGGCTACACCTTC
V gene: TRBV7-2; clone size: .; J gene: TRBJ1-1; D gene: .; CDR3 protein: CASSFGRTLEAFF; CDR3 DNA: TGTGCCAGCAGCTTCGGACGGACTCTCGAAGCTTTCTTT
V gene: TRBV7-6; clone size: .; J gene: TRBJ2-2; D gene: .; CDR3 protein: CASSLGTINTGELFF; CDR3 DNA: TGTGCCAGCAGCTTAGGGACAATTAACACCGGGGAGCTGTTTTTT
V gene: TRBV19; clone size: .; J gene: TRBJ1-1; D gene: .; CDR3 protein: CASSIDFGTGDPEAFF; CDR3 DNA: TGTGCCAGTAGTATAGACTTCGGGACGGGGGACCCTGAAGCTTTCTTT
V gene: TRBV2; clone size: many; J gene: TRBJ2-1; D gene: TRBD2; CDR3 protein: CATVKTGTSGSLGQFF; CDR3 DNA: TGTGCCACGGTTAAGACCGGGACTAGCGGGAGCCTAGGGCAGTTCTTC
V gene: TRBV4-1; clone size: .; J gene: TRBJ1-5; D gene: .; CDR3 protein: CASSQDGGLGNQPQHF; CDR3 DNA: TGCGCCAGCAGCCAAGATGGAGGGCTCGGGAATCAGCCCCAGCATTTT
V gene: TRBV7-9; clone size: .; J gene: TRBJ1-5; D gene: .; CDR3 protein: CASSHPGQPQHF; CDR3 DNA: TGTGCCAGCAGCCACCCAGGTCAGCCCCAGCATTTT
V gene: TRBV6-6; clone size: .; J gene: TRBJ2-3; D gene: TRBD2; CDR3 protein: CASSYPGQRGSDTQYF; CDR3 DNA: TGTGCCAGCAGTTACCCCGGCCAGCGGGGCTCGGATACGCAGTATTTT
V gene: TRBV11-3; clone size: .; J gene: TRBJ2-5; D gene: .; CDR3 protein: CASSLEPGKTLYF; CDR3 DNA: TGTGCCAGCAGCTTAGAACCGGGAAAGACCCTGTACTTC
V gene: TRBV15; clone size: .; J gene: TRBJ1-2; D gene: TRBD1; CDR3 protein: CATRVATGGMANYGYTF; CDR3 DNA: TGTGCCACCAGAGTTGCGACAGGGGGAATGGCTAACTATGGCTACACCTTC
V gene: TRBV5-6; clone size: .; J gene: TRBJ1-1; D gene: .; CDR3 protein: CASSSGTGSPVTEAFF; CDR3 DNA: TGTGCCAGCAGCTCCGGAACAGGGAGCCCGGTCACTGAAGCTTTCTTT
V gene: TRBV4-1; clone size: .; J gene: TRBJ2-1; D gene: TRBD1; CDR3 protein: CASSQGTGSNEQFF; CDR3 DNA: TGCGCCAGCAGCCAAGGGACAGGGAGCAATGAGCAGTTCTTC
V gene: TRBV4-3; clone size: .; J gene: TRBJ1-3; D gene: .; CDR3 protein: CASSQDSGQTKNTIYF; CDR3 DNA: TGCGCCAGCAGCCAAGATAGCGGGCAGACAAAAAACACCATATATTTT
V gene: TRBV9; clone size: .; J gene: TRBJ1-2; D gene: .; CDR3 protein: CASSDPGNNYGYTF; CDR3 DNA: TGTGCCAGCAGTGATCCGGGGAATAACTATGGCTACACCTTC
V gene: TRBV5-1; clone size: .; J gene: TRBJ2-2; D gene: .; CDR3 protein: CASSFLAYAMNTGELFF; CDR3 DNA: TGCGCCAGCAGCTTCCTAGCCTACGCTATGAACACCGGGGAGCTGTTTTTT
V gene: TRBV18; clone size: few; J gene: TRBJ2-1; D gene: TRBD2; CDR3 protein: CASSSRTSDYNEQFF; CDR3 DNA: TGTGCCAGCTCATCAAGGACTAGCGACTACAATGAGCAGTTCTTC
V gene: TRBV4-1; clone size: .; J gene: TRBJ2-1; D gene: .; CDR3 protein: CASSQLTGQSSYNEQFF; CDR3 DNA: TGCGCCAGCAGCCAACTTACTGGACAGAGCTCCTACAATGAGCAGTTCTTC
V gene: TRBV4-2; clone size: .; J gene: TRBJ2-7; D gene: TRBD2; CDR3 protein: CASSHKAGGPDEQYF; CDR3 DNA: TGTGCCAGCAGCCATAAAGCGGGAGGGCCCGACGAGCAGTACTTC
V gene: TRBV5-1; clone size: .; J gene: TRBJ2-1; D gene: .; CDR3 protein: CASSFSGSSSYNEQFF; CDR3 DNA: TGCGCCAGCAGCTTTTCGGGGTCCAGCTCCTACAATGAGCAGTTCTTC
V gene: TRBV6-5; clone size: .; J gene: TRBJ1-5; D gene: .; CDR3 protein: CASSYSTPGSNQPQHF; CDR3 DNA: TGTGCCAGCAGTTACTCGACTCCGGGGAGCAATCAGCCCCAGCATTTT
V gene: TRBV5-1; clone size: .; J gene: TRBJ1-1; D gene: TRBD1; CDR3 protein: CASSWTGVRNTEAFF; CDR3 DNA: TGCGCCAGCAGCTGGACAGGGGTGAGGAACACTGAAGCTTTCTTT
V gene: TRBV11-1; clone size: .; J gene: TRBJ2-7; D gene: .; CDR3 protein: CASSTGTSPYEQYF; CDR3 DNA: TGTGCCAGCAGCACGGGTACTAGTCCCTACGAGCAGTACTTC
V gene: TRBV5-1; clone size: .; J gene: TRBJ2-1; D gene: TRBD2; CDR3 protein: CASSLAGGPSNEQFF; CDR3 DNA: TGCGCCAGCAGCTTGGCGGGGGGGCCGAGCAATGAGCAGTTCTTC